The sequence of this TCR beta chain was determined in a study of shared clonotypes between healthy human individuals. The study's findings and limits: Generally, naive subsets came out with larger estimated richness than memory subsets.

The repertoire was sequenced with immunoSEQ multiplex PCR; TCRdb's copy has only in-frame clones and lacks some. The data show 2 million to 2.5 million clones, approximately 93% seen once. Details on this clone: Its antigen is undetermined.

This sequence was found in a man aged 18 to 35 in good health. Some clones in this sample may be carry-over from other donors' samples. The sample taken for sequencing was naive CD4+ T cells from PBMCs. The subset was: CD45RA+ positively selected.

The CDR3 DNA sequence: TGTGCCAGTACCGCGACAGGAGCCATAGTCAATCAGCCCCAGCATTTT. Protein product: CASTATGAIVNQPQHF. J is TRBJ1-5 and V is TRBV19, with D possibly matching TRBD1 (6 bases). The germline gives CDR1 LNHDA, CDR2 SQIVND (reference sequence). The CDR3 is 16 amino acids. The germline V and J ends were trimmed by 7 bases and 3 bases, with 19 bases remaining between them. Full variable domain (rest looked up from reference TRBV19 and TRBJ1-5): DGGITQSPKYLFRKEGQNVTLSCEQNLNHDAMYWYRQDPGQGLRLIYYSQIVNDFQKGDIAEGYSVSREKKESFPLTVTSAQKNPTAFYLCASTATGAIVNQPQHFGDGTRLSIL.